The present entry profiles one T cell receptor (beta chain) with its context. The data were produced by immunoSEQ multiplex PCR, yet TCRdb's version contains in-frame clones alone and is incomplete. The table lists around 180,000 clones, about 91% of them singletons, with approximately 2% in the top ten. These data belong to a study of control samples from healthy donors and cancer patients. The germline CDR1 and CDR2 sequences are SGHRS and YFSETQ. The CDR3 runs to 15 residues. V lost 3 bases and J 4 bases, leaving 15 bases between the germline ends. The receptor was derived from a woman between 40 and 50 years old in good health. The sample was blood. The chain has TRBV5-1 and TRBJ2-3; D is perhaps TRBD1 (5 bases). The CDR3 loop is CASSSRQISADTQYF. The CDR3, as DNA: TGCGCCAGCAGCTCTCGACAGATATCCGCAGATACGCAGTATTTT.